These T cell receptor beta chains were read from a single sample in a study of Ad26.COV2.S vaccination and SARS-CoV-2 variants. Method: immunoSEQ multiplex PCR; TCRdb's copy keeps in-frame clones and lacks some. Altogether 400,000 to 450,000 clones are present, approximately 90% being singletons, with the ten largest covering less than 15%. This sample comprised peripheral blood, obtained in a trial of Ad26.COV2.S vaccine versus placebo. All receptors come from a person aged 18-65 years who received the Ad26.COV2.S COVID-19 vaccine or a placebo. Both conserved end residues are part of each CDR3. Fields, in order: CDR3 protein, CDR3 DNA, D gene, J gene, clone size, V gene. The D gene is left open where the match is weak. Only some rows state a clone size, as once, few, many or a class for expanded clones.

cdr3_aa: CASSYSNLVAKNIQYF
cdr3_nt: TGTGCCAGCAGTTACTCGAACTTGGTGGCCAAAAACATTCAGTACTTC
d_call: .
j_call: TRBJ2-4
clone_size: .
v_call: TRBV6-5

cdr3_aa: CASSQMGQGLNTIYF
cdr3_nt: TGCGCCAGCAGCCAAATGGGACAGGGCTTAAACACCATATATTTT
d_call: TRBD1
j_call: TRBJ1-3
clone_size: .
v_call: TRBV4-3

cdr3_aa: CASSYGGSNQPQHF
cdr3_nt: TGTGCCAGCAGTTATGGCGGGAGCAATCAGCCCCAGCATTTT
d_call: .
j_call: TRBJ1-5
clone_size: once
v_call: TRBV6-2/TRBV6-3

cdr3_aa: CASSLAQGTEAFF
cdr3_nt: TGTGCCAGCAGCTTAGCTCAGGGCACTGAAGCTTTCTTT
d_call: .
j_call: TRBJ1-1
clone_size: .
v_call: TRBV11-2

cdr3_aa: CASSSYLSVYEQYF
cdr3_nt: TGTGCCAGCAGCTCCTACCTTAGCGTCTACGAGCAGTACTTC
d_call: .
j_call: TRBJ2-7
clone_size: .
v_call: TRBV7-2

cdr3_aa: CASSDLAGGPNRANEQFF
cdr3_nt: TGTGCCAGCAGTGATCTAGCGGGAGGGCCGAATCGGGCCAATGAGCAGTTCTTC
d_call: TRBD2
j_call: TRBJ2-1
clone_size: .
v_call: TRBV2

cdr3_aa: CASSPYTASYEQYF
cdr3_nt: TGTGCCAGCTCACCGTACACAGCCTCCTACGAGCAGTACTTC
d_call: .
j_call: TRBJ2-7
clone_size: .
v_call: TRBV18

cdr3_aa: CASSAVQGANQETQYF
cdr3_nt: TGTGCCAGCTCGGCCGTACAGGGGGCTAACCAAGAGACCCAGTACTTC
d_call: TRBD1
j_call: TRBJ2-5
clone_size: .
v_call: TRBV18

cdr3_aa: CASSQDLTGYLDTQYF
cdr3_nt: TGCGCCAGCAGCCAAGATTTAACAGGGTATTTGGATACGCAGTATTTT
d_call: .
j_call: TRBJ2-3
clone_size: .
v_call: TRBV4-1

cdr3_aa: CASSPLQWETQYF
cdr3_nt: TGTGCCAGCTCACCACTTCAGTGGGAGACCCAGTACTTC
d_call: .
j_call: TRBJ2-5
clone_size: .
v_call: TRBV18

cdr3_aa: CASSPAGLAFYEQYF
cdr3_nt: TGTGCCAGCAGCCCTGCGGGACTAGCGTTCTACGAGCAGTACTTC
d_call: TRBD2
j_call: TRBJ2-7
clone_size: once
v_call: TRBV28

cdr3_aa: CASSLGTLGAGELFF
cdr3_nt: TGTGCCAGCAGCTTAGGTACTCTAGGAGCCGGGGAGCTGTTTTTT
d_call: .
j_call: TRBJ2-2
clone_size: .
v_call: TRBV11-3

cdr3_aa: CASSLLAGPSYEQYF
cdr3_nt: TGTGCCAGCAGCCTCTTAGCGGGACCCTCCTACGAGCAGTACTTC
d_call: TRBD2
j_call: TRBJ2-7
clone_size: .
v_call: TRBV11-2

cdr3_aa: CASSLFSGRASSGELFF
cdr3_nt: TGTGCCAGCAGCCTCTTTAGCGGGAGGGCCTCTAGCGGGGAGCTGTTTTTT
d_call: TRBD2
j_call: TRBJ2-2
clone_size: .
v_call: TRBV9

cdr3_aa: CASSDPSGSYNEQFF
cdr3_nt: TGTGCCAGCAGTGATCCTAGCGGCTCCTACAATGAGCAGTTCTTC
d_call: TRBD2
j_call: TRBJ2-1
clone_size: few
v_call: TRBV2

cdr3_aa: CASSPPGGSGRAAETQYF
cdr3_nt: TGTGCCAGCAGTCCCCCCGGGGGTAGCGGGAGGGCCGCGGAGACCCAGTACTTC
d_call: TRBD2
j_call: TRBJ2-5
clone_size: .
v_call: TRBV25-1

cdr3_aa: CASSGKASSKLFF
cdr3_nt: TGTGCCAGTAGTGGGAAGGCGTCATCAAAACTGTTTTTT
d_call: .
j_call: TRBJ1-4
clone_size: once
v_call: TRBV19

cdr3_aa: CASSQKVRENTDTQYF
cdr3_nt: TGCGCCAGCAGCCAAAAAGTGAGGGAGAACACAGATACGCAGTATTTT
d_call: .
j_call: TRBJ2-3
clone_size: .
v_call: TRBV4-3

cdr3_aa: CASTEGVTISYEQYF
cdr3_nt: TGTGCCAGCACCGAAGGGGTAACCATCTCCTACGAGCAGTACTTC
d_call: .
j_call: TRBJ2-7
clone_size: once
v_call: TRBV6-5

cdr3_aa: CASSPVEGRHQPQHF
cdr3_nt: TGCGCCAGCAGCCCGGTGGAGGGGCGACATCAGCCCCAGCATTTT
d_call: .
j_call: TRBJ1-5
clone_size: few
v_call: TRBV5-1

cdr3_aa: CASREREGSYNEQFF
cdr3_nt: TGTGCCAGCAGGGAGAGGGAGGGCTCCTACAATGAGCAGTTCTTC
d_call: TRBD2
j_call: TRBJ2-1
clone_size: once
v_call: TRBV2

cdr3_aa: CASSIGAIVYEQYF
cdr3_nt: TGTGCCAGTAGTATTGGGGCCATAGTCTACGAGCAGTACTTC
d_call: .
j_call: TRBJ2-7
clone_size: .
v_call: TRBV19

cdr3_aa: CASSLWGSSYEQYF
cdr3_nt: TGTGCCAGCAGTTTATGGGGATCCTCCTACGAGCAGTACTTC
d_call: .
j_call: TRBJ2-7
clone_size: .
v_call: TRBV28

cdr3_aa: CASSFGTASYEQYF
cdr3_nt: TGTGCCAGCAGTTTCGGGACAGCCTCCTACGAGCAGTACTTC
d_call: TRBD1
j_call: TRBJ2-7
clone_size: .
v_call: TRBV6-2/TRBV6-3

cdr3_aa: CASSIGPGPAYEQYF
cdr3_nt: TGTGCCAGTAGTATCGGGCCTGGGCCTGCCTACGAGCAGTACTTC
d_call: .
j_call: TRBJ2-7
clone_size: few
v_call: TRBV19

cdr3_aa: CASSWTAYNEQFF
cdr3_nt: TGTGCCAGCAGCTGGACAGCCTACAATGAGCAGTTCTTC
d_call: .
j_call: TRBJ2-1
clone_size: .
v_call: TRBV6-5

cdr3_aa: CASSLAGGGYNEQFF
cdr3_nt: TGTGCCAGCAGTTTAGCGGGAGGGGGTTACAATGAGCAGTTCTTC
d_call: TRBD2
j_call: TRBJ2-1
clone_size: .
v_call: TRBV28

cdr3_aa: CASSFGGDTQYF
cdr3_nt: TGTGCCAGCAGCTTCGGGGGAGATACGCAGTATTTT
d_call: .
j_call: TRBJ2-3
clone_size: .
v_call: TRBV12-3/TRBV12-4

cdr3_aa: CAWSGQLNSPLHF
cdr3_nt: TGTGCCTGGAGCGGACAGCTAAATTCACCCCTCCACTTT
d_call: .
j_call: TRBJ1-6
clone_size: .
v_call: TRBV30

cdr3_aa: CASSHLDGGNEQFF
cdr3_nt: TGCGCCAGCAGCCACTTGGACGGGGGCAATGAGCAGTTCTTC
d_call: .
j_call: TRBJ2-1
clone_size: .
v_call: TRBV4-1

cdr3_aa: CASGKGVNEQFF
cdr3_nt: TGTGCCAGCGGAAAGGGGGTCAATGAGCAGTTCTTC
d_call: .
j_call: TRBJ2-1
clone_size: .
v_call: TRBV12-3/TRBV12-4

cdr3_aa: CSASKHGGRDTGELFF
cdr3_nt: TGCAGTGCTAGTAAGCACGGCGGGAGGGATACCGGGGAGCTGTTTTTT
d_call: TRBD2
j_call: TRBJ2-2
clone_size: .
v_call: TRBV20-1

cdr3_aa: CSVLYSGFEAFF
cdr3_nt: TGCAGCGTTCTGTACTCCGGATTTGAAGCTTTCTTT
d_call: .
j_call: TRBJ1-1
clone_size: .
v_call: TRBV29-1

cdr3_aa: CASRETGLSPQHF
cdr3_nt: TGTGCCAGCAGGGAGACAGGGCTCAGTCCCCAGCATTTT
d_call: TRBD1
j_call: TRBJ1-5
clone_size: .
v_call: TRBV6-5

cdr3_aa: CASSLRASTNYGYTF
cdr3_nt: TGTGCCAGCAGTTTGAGAGCGAGTACTAACTATGGCTACACCTTC
d_call: .
j_call: TRBJ1-2
clone_size: .
v_call: TRBV28

cdr3_aa: CASSKALSGRPLQETQYF
cdr3_nt: TGTGCCAGCAGCAAAGCTCTTAGCGGGAGGCCGTTACAAGAGACCCAGTACTTC
d_call: .
j_call: TRBJ2-5
clone_size: .
v_call: TRBV21-1

cdr3_aa: CASSAGLAGNNEQFF
cdr3_nt: TGTGCCAGCAGCGCCGGACTAGCGGGAAACAATGAGCAGTTCTTC
d_call: TRBD2
j_call: TRBJ2-1
clone_size: .
v_call: TRBV9

cdr3_aa: CASSVRTGGDEQFF
cdr3_nt: TGTGCCAGCAGCGTACGGACAGGGGGCGATGAGCAGTTCTTC
d_call: TRBD1
j_call: TRBJ2-1
clone_size: .
v_call: TRBV9

cdr3_aa: CSVASNGANVLTF
cdr3_nt: TGCAGCGTTGCCAGCAACGGGGCCAACGTCCTGACTTTC
d_call: .
j_call: TRBJ2-6
clone_size: .
v_call: TRBV29-1

cdr3_aa: CASKTPYTGELFF
cdr3_nt: TGTGCCAGCAAGACTCCTTACACCGGGGAGCTGTTTTTT
d_call: .
j_call: TRBJ2-2
clone_size: .
v_call: TRBV28

cdr3_aa: CASSLAGSYNEQFF
cdr3_nt: TGTGCCAGCAGTTTAGCGGGCTCCTACAATGAGCAGTTCTTC
d_call: .
j_call: TRBJ2-1
clone_size: .
v_call: TRBV27

cdr3_aa: CASSITGRWEKLFF
cdr3_nt: TGTGCCAGCAGCATTACAGGGCGGTGGGAAAAACTGTTTTTT
d_call: .
j_call: TRBJ1-4
clone_size: .
v_call: TRBV25-1

cdr3_aa: CAWTAGTELGDEKLFF
cdr3_nt: TGTGCCTGGACCGCTGGGACTGAACTTGGCGATGAAAAACTGTTTTTT
d_call: .
j_call: TRBJ1-4
clone_size: .
v_call: TRBV30

cdr3_aa: CASSARPVGGPETQYF
cdr3_nt: TGTGCCAGCAGCGCGCGTCCCGTAGGTGGCCCAGAGACCCAGTACTTC
d_call: .
j_call: TRBJ2-5
clone_size: once
v_call: TRBV7-7